This entry lists 29 T cell receptor beta chains sequenced from one sample in a study of post-analysis software for immune sequencing data. Study observations and caveats: TRBV5-6, TRBV5-1 and TRBV20-1 were among five TRBV segments more frequent in patients than controls.

Their target antigens are unknown. The TCR beta cDNA libraries carried unique molecular identifiers. TCRdb fed the PCR reads into MiXCR, producing one record per CDR3 protein. The repertoire has roughly 430,000 distinct CDR3 sequences, approximately 38% of them found once; the top ten carry about 8%. The sample taken for sequencing was blood. The origin of the receptors is a girl aged 2-15 years with multiple sclerosis.

At least ten counts were recorded for this clonotype. The chain carries TRBV20-1 and TRBJ2-5, with 7 bases identical to TRBD1. The CDR3 is made up of 13 amino acids. Germline CDR1 DFQATT, CDR2 SNEGSKA (reference sequence). V lost 6 bases to trimming and J lost 5 bases; unmatched junction nucleotides: 9. The DNA for the CDR3 is TGCAGTGCCCCCGGGGACAGTTTGGAGACCCAGTACTTC. It translates to CSAPGDSLETQYF.

The J gene is TRBJ2-1, the V gene TRBV11-2, with D possibly being TRBD1 or TRBD2 (7 bases each). Trimming stripped 5 bases from V and 3 bases from J, with 14 bases between. Per the germline V gene, CDR1 is SGHAT and CDR2 is FQNNGV. The CDR3 totals 15 residues. CDR3 DNA: TGTGCCAGCAGCCCAGGGGGACTAAGCTACAATGAGCAGTTCTTC. This encodes CASSPGGLSYNEQFF.

This clonotype showed up just a few times. The CDR3 DNA follows: TGCAGTGCTAGAGATGGGTCAGGGAATATGGGCGGCTACACCTTC. Translation gives CSARDGSGNMGGYTF. This chain links TRBV20-1 with TRBJ1-2, with a tentative D call TRBD1 (5 bases). This CDR3 contains 15 residues. V gave up 0 bases and J gave up 8 bases, with 19 bases separating them. CDR1 and CDR2 from the germline V gene are DFQATT and SNEGSKA (reference sequence).

V usage is TRBV20-1 and J usage is TRBJ2-7, with D unclear. CDR3 length: 12 residues. The ends were cut back, 3 bases at V and 3 bases at J, with 9 bases in the middle. CDR1 DFQATT and CDR2 SNEGSKA come from the germline V gene (reference sequence). This CDR3 reads CSASPRVYEQYF. In nucleotides, the CDR3 is TGCAGTGCTAGTCCCCGGGTCTACGAGCAGTACTTC.

This clonotype was observed at least ten times. V is TRBV20-1 and J is TRBJ2-7; D possibly corresponds to TRBD2 (6 bases). The CDR3 extends over 16 amino acids. Per the germline V gene, CDR1 is DFQATT and CDR2 is SNEGSKA (reference sequence). V was clipped by 4 bases and J by 2 bases, with 21 bases between them. DNA of the CDR3: TGCAGTGCTACTAGTTTACGGGACTCTACTCCCTACGAGCAGTACTTC. Translated: CSATSLRDSTPYEQYF.

The chain couples TRBV11-2 to TRBJ2-1, with D hard to call. In germline, CDR1 is SGHAT, CDR2 FQNNGV. V was clipped by 0 bases and J by 5 bases, with 11 bases between them. The CDR3 extends over 15 amino acids. This CDR3 reads CASSLDLGFHNEQFF. CDR3 in DNA: TGTGCCAGCAGCTTAGATCTCGGTTTCCACAATGAGCAGTTCTTC.

The chain combines TRBV7-9 with TRBJ2-4; tentative D call: TRBD2 (5 bases). Between the trimmed V and J ends, which lost 4 bases and 5 bases, there was a span of 9 bases. Germline V gives CDR1 SEHNR, CDR2 FQNEAQ (reference sequence). The CDR3 runs to 13 residues. CDR3 DNA sequence: TGTGCCAGCAGCTCTGACGGGGAAAACATTCAGTACTTC. Encoded protein: CASSSDGENIQYF. The full variable domain, rest sourced from reference TRBV7-9 and TRBJ2-4, is DTGVSQNPRHKITKRGQNVTFRCDPISEHNRLYWYRQTLGQGPEFLTYFQNEAQLEKSRLLSDRFSAERPKGSFSTLEIQRTEQGDSAMYLCASSSDGENIQYFGAGTRLSVL.

This clonotype turned up a few times. This rearrangement joins TRBV6-6 to TRBJ1-2; TRBD1 agrees at 7 bases. The germline V gene has CDR1 MNHNY and CDR2 SVGAGI (reference sequence). The CDR3 sequence is 13 residues long. V shed 5 bases and J 4 bases; nucleotides not matched to a gene: 4. CDR3 bases: TGTGCCAGCAGTCGACAGGGTGCCTATGGCTACACCTTC. Translated, it gives CASSRQGAYGYTF.

J is TRBJ1-4 and V is TRBV20-1; D unresolved. Germline V gene sequence: CDR1 DFQATT, CDR2 SNEGSKA (reference sequence). V shed 1 base and J shed 0 bases, with 9 bases lying between them. The CDR3 covers 15 residues. The CDR3 nucleotides are TGCAGTGCTAGAGGTCTTGGGGCAACTAATGAAAAACTGTTTTTT. Residues: CSARGLGATNEKLFF.

This clonotype was found a few times. The rearrangement joins TRBV12-3 or TRBV12-4 to TRBJ2-3; no reliable D call. CDR3 length equals 12 residues. Trimming took off 1 base at V and 10 bases at J, with 9 bases between the two ends. CDR3 bases: TGTGCCAGCAGTTTAGAATCCCCTGCGCAGTATTTT. Amino acids: CASSLESPAQYF.

The genes are TRBV6-6 and TRBJ1-1; TRBD1 is a possible D gene (6 bases). CDR1 is MNHNY, CDR2 SVGAGI, per germline (reference sequence). V gave up 7 bases and J gave up 4 bases, with 13 bases separating them. The CDR3 consists of 13 residues. The CDR3 DNA reads TGTGCCAGCACCGTAGCGGGGGCCACTGAAGCTTTCTTT. It specifies CASTVAGATEAFF.

The chain links TRBV12-3 or TRBV12-4 to TRBJ1-1; D gene ambiguous. The V and J ends lost 6 bases and 9 bases respectively, with 17 bases between them. The CDR3 consists of 13 residues. The CDR3 is CASRRSESSQAFF. The CDR3 DNA follows: TGTGCCAGCAGGCGCTCGGAGAGCTCTCAAGCTTTCTTT.

This clonotype came up a few times. J is TRBJ2-3 and V is TRBV5-1; possible D gene TRBD1, 6 bases. Germline lookup yields CDR1 SGHRS and CDR2 YFSETQ. Trimming cost V 3 bases and J 2 bases, with 10 bases left between them. The CDR3 runs 14 residues. CDR3 sequence (DNA): TGCGCCAGCAGCTCCGGACAGCACACAGATACGCAGTATTTT. It specifies CASSSGQHTDTQYF.

About this clonotype itself: This may come from a read error, since a much larger clone is one base off. The chain uses TRBV29-1 and TRBJ2-5, with TRBD2 matching over 9 bases. J lost 5 bases, V lost 7 bases, and 5 bases had no gene match. The CDR3 is made up of 12 amino acids. Germline V gene data show CDR1 as SQVTM and CDR2 as ANQGSEA. The CDR3 spells CSALAGRETQYF. CDR3 DNA sequence: TGCAGCGCCCTAGCGGGGAGGGAGACCCAGTACTTC.

The rearrangement joins TRBV4-3 to TRBJ2-1; D call uncertain. From germline, CDR1 is LGHNA and CDR2 YSLEER. Trimming took off 4 bases at V and 0 bases at J, with 16 bases between the two ends. This CDR3 comprises 17 residues. CDR3 region: CASSLDPAAFSYNEQFF. The CDR3 DNA reads TGCGCCAGCAGCCTCGACCCGGCGGCGTTCTCCTACAATGAGCAGTTCTTC.

This clonotype was found a few times. The CDR3, as DNA: TGTGCCAGCAGGGCGGGTGACCGGTACAATGAGCAGTTCTTC. It specifies CASRAGDRYNEQFF. J is TRBJ2-1 and V is TRBV28, with D perhaps matching TRBD2 (5 bases). Per germline, CDR1 MDHEN and CDR2 SYDVKM. CDR3 length: 14 residues. V lost 6 bases and J 4 bases, leaving 13 bases between the germline ends.

This clonotype came up a few times. CDR3 residues: CASSSLTSGYSYNEQFF. In DNA, the CDR3 is TGTGCCAGCAGCTCCCTAACTAGCGGGTACTCCTACAATGAGCAGTTCTTC. This rearrangement joins TRBV5-6 to TRBJ2-1, with 9 bases fitting TRBD2. Per the germline V gene, CDR1 is SGHDT and CDR2 is YYEEEE. The V and J ends lost 3 bases and 0 bases, in that order; junction bases with no gene match: 7. CDR3 size: 17 residues.

This clonotype was counted a single time. V is TRBV5-1 and J is TRBJ1-5; the match to TRBD1 covers 10 bases. In germline, CDR1 is SGHRS, CDR2 YFSETQ. This CDR3 comprises 14 residues. The V gene end was trimmed by 4 bases and the J gene end by 7 bases; junction bases not matched to a gene: 5. CDR3 nucleotide sequence: TGCGCCAGCAGCGAGGGGACAGGGGTGCAGCCCCAGCATTTT. It specifies CASSEGTGVQPQHF.

This clonotype has just one count. V gene TRBV2 combines with J gene TRBJ1-6; possibly TRBD1 for D (6 bases). This CDR3 is built from 16 residues. Germline loops: CDR1 SNHLY, CDR2 FYNNEI. Trimming took 7 bases from V and 8 from J, leaving 21 bases between them. CDR3 loop: CASIQTAGQSDSPLHF. Here the CDR3 DNA reads TGTGCCAGCATTCAAACCGCCGGACAGTCGGATTCACCCCTCCACTTT. The full variable domain, completed using reference TRBV2 and TRBJ1-6, is EPEVTQTPSHQVTQMGQEVILRCVPISNHLYFYWYRQILGQKVEFLVSFYNNEISEKSEIFDDQFSVERPDGSNFTLKIRSTKLEDSAMYFCASIQTAGQSDSPLHFGNGTRLTVT.

The table lists this clonotype with a few counts. V gene TRBV7-2 combines with J gene TRBJ2-5; D is unclear. CDR1 and CDR2 from the germline V gene are SGHTA and FQGNSA. There are 11 residues in the CDR3. V was cut by 6 bases and J by 11 bases, with 13 bases left in between. CDR3 nucleotides: TGTGCCAGCAGTCCCGCGTCTGAGCAGTACTTC. Its translation is CASSPASEQYF.

This clonotype was recorded at least ten times. The gene calls are TRBV28 and TRBJ2-7; D ambiguous. V was cut by 6 bases and J by 0 bases, with 6 bases left in between. CDR1 MDHEN and CDR2 SYDVKM come from the germline V gene. CDR3 length: 12 residues. The CDR3 loop reads CASSFSSYEQYF. The DNA for the CDR3 is TGTGCCAGCAGCTTCAGCTCCTACGAGCAGTACTTC.

This clonotype was seen a few times. This sequence joins TRBV7-2 and TRBJ2-7; 7 bases align to TRBD2. Germline lookup yields CDR1 SGHTA and CDR2 FQGNSA. The ends lost 0 bases at V and 2 bases at J; junction bases unmatched: 4. There are 15 residues in the CDR3. CDR3 protein: CASSLAGGGTYEQYF. The CDR3, as DNA: TGTGCCAGCAGCTTAGCGGGCGGGGGAACCTACGAGCAGTACTTC.

The rearrangement joins TRBV7-9 to TRBJ2-1; 8 bases map to TRBD1. The V gene end was trimmed by 1 base and the J gene end by 8 bases; junction bases not matched to a gene: 7. The CDR3 length is 15 residues. Germline V gene lookup returns CDR1 SEHNR and CDR2 FQNEAQ (reference sequence). The CDR3 coding sequence is TGTGCCAGCAGCTTAGGAAGGACAGGGATTGATGAGCAGTTCTTC. Residues: CASSLGRTGIDEQFF. The variable domain in full, with the rest retrieved from reference TRBV7-9 and TRBJ2-1, is DTGVSQNPRHKITKRGQNVTFRCDPISEHNRLYWYRQTLGQGPEFLTYFQNEAQLEKSRLLSDRFSAERPKGSFSTLEIQRTEQGDSAMYLCASSLGRTGIDEQFFGPGTRLTVL.

Comments on this clonotype: A read error may account for a junction end that differs from germline. V gene TRBV25-1 combines with J gene TRBJ2-5; 7 bases align to TRBD1. CDR3 length: 15 residues. Germline V gives CDR1 MGHDK, CDR2 SYGVNS. This CDR3 reads CAGSAHRGGQETQYF. CDR3 DNA: TGTGCCGGCAGTGCCCACAGGGGTGGCCAAGAGACCCAGTACTTC.

The rearrangement links TRBV28 to TRBJ2-7, with unresolved D. Germline values: CDR1 MDHEN, CDR2 SYDVKM. This CDR3 region has 12 residues. Trimming left V 5 bases short and J 3 bases short, with 8 bases between. This CDR3 is CASSPRLYEQYF. CDR3 nucleotide sequence: TGTGCCAGCAGTCCAAGGCTCTACGAGCAGTACTTC. Full variable domain (outside the CDR3, taken from reference TRBV28 and TRBJ2-7): DVKVTQSSRYLVKRTGEKVFLECVQDMDHENMFWYRQDPGLGLRLIYFSYDVKMKEKGDIPEGYSVSREKKERFSLILESASTNQTSMYLCASSPRLYEQYFGPGTRLTVT.

This clonotype was found a few times. This chain joins TRBV13 and TRBJ2-7; TRBD2 might be the D (5 bases). Germline V gene lookup returns CDR1 PRHDT and CDR2 FYEKMQ (reference sequence). The V gene lost 0 bases and the J gene lost 4 bases, with 22 bases spanning the gap. The CDR3 consists of 18 residues. The CDR3 DNA reads as TGTGCCAGCAGCTTAGGGGCAGGACGGAGGCCCTCTGATTACGAGCAGTACTTC. Amino acid sequence: CASSLGAGRRPSDYEQYF.

A few counts support this clonotype. The V call is TRBV5-1, the J call TRBJ2-3; D is undetermined. Trimming shortened V by 0 bases and J by 2 bases, and 7 bases separated the two germline ends. The CDR3 is made up of 14 amino acids. From germline, CDR1 is SGHRS and CDR2 YFSETQ. The CDR3 coding sequence is TGCGCCAGCAGCTTGGGGACCGTCACAGATACGCAGTATTTT. Translation: CASSLGTVTDTQYF. The entire variable domain, with the rest obtained from reference TRBV5-1 and TRBJ2-3, is as follows: KAGVTQTPRYLIKTRGQQVTLSCSPISGHRSVSWYQQTPGQGLQFLFEYFSETQRNKGNFPGRFSGRQFSNSRSEMNVSTLELGDSALYLCASSLGTVTDTQYFGPGTRLTVL.

The J gene is TRBJ1-2, the V gene TRBV5-1, with D unclear. CDR3 length: 15 residues. The germline gives CDR1 SGHRS, CDR2 YFSETQ. With 0 bases removed from V and 0 bases from J, the gap between germline ends came to 9 bases. CDR3 amino acids: CASSLDGEANYGYTF. The CDR3 coding sequence is TGCGCCAGCAGCTTGGATGGTGAGGCTAACTATGGCTACACCTTC. Variable domain in full (rest from reference TRBV5-1 and TRBJ1-2): KAGVTQTPRYLIKTRGQQVTLSCSPISGHRSVSWYQQTPGQGLQFLFEYFSETQRNKGNFPGRFSGRQFSNSRSEMNVSTLELGDSALYLCASSLDGEANYGYTFGSGTRLTVV.

This chain links TRBV2 with TRBJ2-1; 9 bases align to TRBD2. Per the germline V gene, CDR1 is SNHLY and CDR2 is FYNNEI. The CDR3 spans 16 residues. The V gene end was trimmed by 5 bases and the J gene end by 7 bases; junction bases not matched to a gene: 12. DNA for the CDR3: TGTGCCAGCAGTCAACCAGAGACACTAGCGGGTAATGAGCAGTTCTTC. It specifies CASSQPETLAGNEQFF.